This T cell receptor (beta chain) was documented in a study of cytomegalovirus exposure and HLA in healthy donors. The CDR3 covers 15 residues. Between the trimmed V and J ends, which lost 8 bases and 0 bases, there was a span of 13 bases. Germline V gene sequence: CDR1 MDHEN, CDR2 SYDVKM. The data were produced by immunoSEQ multiplex PCR, yet TCRdb's version contains in-frame clones alone and is incomplete. The sample shows tens of thousands of clones, approximately 93% of them seen only once. This clone was picked up one time. The source is a woman aged 25 to 39 in good health and CMV-seronegative. Sequenced input: PBMCs. This chain connects TRBV28 to TRBJ2-2, with TRBD1 as a possible D gene (5 bases). In DNA, the CDR3 is TGTGCCAGCCGGTTGACAGTCACGAACACCGGGGAGCTGTTTTTT. Protein: CASRLTVTNTGELFF.